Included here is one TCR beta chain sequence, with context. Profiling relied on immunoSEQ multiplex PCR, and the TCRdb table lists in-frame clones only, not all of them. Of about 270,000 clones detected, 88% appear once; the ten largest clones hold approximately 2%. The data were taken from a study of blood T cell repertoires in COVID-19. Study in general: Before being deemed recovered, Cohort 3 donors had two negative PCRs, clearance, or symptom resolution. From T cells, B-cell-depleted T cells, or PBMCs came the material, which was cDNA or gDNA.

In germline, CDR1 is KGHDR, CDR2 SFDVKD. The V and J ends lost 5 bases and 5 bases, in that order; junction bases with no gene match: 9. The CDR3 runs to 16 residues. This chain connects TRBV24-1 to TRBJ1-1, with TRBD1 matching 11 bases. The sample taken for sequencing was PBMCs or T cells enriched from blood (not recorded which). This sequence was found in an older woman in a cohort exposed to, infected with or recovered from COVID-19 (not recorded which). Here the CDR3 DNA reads TGTGCCACCAGTGGTCTGGACAGGGGGCGGAGAACTGAAGCTTTCTTT. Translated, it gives CATSGLDRGRRTEAFF.